Listed below are T cell receptor beta chains from one sample, sequenced in a study of immunodeficiency. Profiled with immunoSEQ multiplex PCR; TCRdb holds only in-frame clones, not every one. The top ten hold around 7.9% of the sample, which has a few thousand clones, roughly 90% seen once. Sequenced input: CD4+ T cells from blood. These receptors all come from a girl aged 10 to 17 with POLD1 deficiency. Each CDR3 is given with its conserved first and last residue. The order of the fields is J gene, V gene, clone size, D gene, CDR3 DNA, CDR3 protein. The D gene is left open where the match is weak. Clone size is stated in some rows and not others, as once, few, many or a class when expanded.

j_call: TRBJ1-5; v_call: TRBV28; clone_size: NA; d_call: TRBD1; cdr3_nt: TGTGCCAGCAGTTTATACAGGGGGTTGCGGATCGGGGAGGGGAATCAGCCCCAGCATTTT; cdr3_aa: CASSLYRGLRIGEGNQPQHF
j_call: TRBJ2-7; v_call: TRBV6-5; clone_size: NA; d_call: NA; cdr3_nt: TGTGCCAGCAGTTCATCGGCCTACGAGCAGTACTTC; cdr3_aa: CASSSSAYEQYF
j_call: TRBJ1-2; v_call: TRBV6-5; clone_size: NA; d_call: NA; cdr3_nt: TGTGCCAGCATCTCAGGGAACTATGGCTACACCTTC; cdr3_aa: CASISGNYGYTF
j_call: TRBJ2-3; v_call: TRBV14; clone_size: NA; d_call: NA; cdr3_nt: TGTGCCAGCAGCCACAGACTCGGGGATACGCAGTATTTT; cdr3_aa: CASSHRLGDTQYF
j_call: TRBJ2-7; v_call: TRBV20-1; clone_size: NA; d_call: TRBD2; cdr3_nt: TGCAGTGCTGGGACTAGACGCGAGCAGTACTTC; cdr3_aa: CSAGTRREQYF
j_call: TRBJ1-5; v_call: TRBV18; clone_size: NA; d_call: NA; cdr3_nt: TGTGCCAGCTCACCCGACAGGTTCAATCAGCCCCAGCATTTT; cdr3_aa: CASSPDRFNQPQHF
j_call: TRBJ1-5; v_call: TRBV3-1/TRBV3-2; clone_size: NA; d_call: TRBD1; cdr3_nt: TGTGCCAGCAGCCAAACAGGGGGCAGTAATCAGCCCCAGCATTTT; cdr3_aa: CASSQTGGSNQPQHF
j_call: TRBJ1-2; v_call: TRBV10-3; clone_size: NA; d_call: NA; cdr3_nt: TGTGCCATCAGTGAGAAGGATGGCTACACCTTC; cdr3_aa: CAISEKDGYTF
j_call: TRBJ2-1; v_call: TRBV19; clone_size: NA; d_call: TRBD2; cdr3_nt: TGTGCCAGTAGTATAGTGGGCTTAGTAGCGGGATCCCACAATGAGCAGTTCTTC; cdr3_aa: CASSIVGLVAGSHNEQFF
j_call: TRBJ2-2; v_call: TRBV3-1/TRBV3-2; clone_size: NA; d_call: TRBD1; cdr3_nt: TGTGCCAGCAGCCGACAGGGCGCGACCGGGGAGCTGTTTTTT; cdr3_aa: CASSRQGATGELFF
j_call: TRBJ1-1; v_call: TRBV11-3; clone_size: NA; d_call: NA; cdr3_nt: TGTGCCAGCAGTTTGGCTCGGGACACTGAAGCTTTCTTT; cdr3_aa: CASSLARDTEAFF
j_call: TRBJ1-2; v_call: TRBV5-4; clone_size: NA; d_call: NA; cdr3_nt: TGTGCCAGCAGCTCACTCGCTGCTGTTGGCTATGGCTACACCTTC; cdr3_aa: CASSSLAAVGYGYTF
j_call: TRBJ1-2; v_call: TRBV6-5; clone_size: NA; d_call: NA; cdr3_nt: TGTGTTACGAGAGAGGCGGATGGCTACACCTTC; cdr3_aa: CVTREADGYTF
j_call: TRBJ2-4; v_call: TRBV19; clone_size: NA; d_call: TRBD2; cdr3_nt: TGTGCCAGTAGTGCCGGGGGGGCAAACATTCAGTACTTC; cdr3_aa: CASSAGGANIQYF
j_call: TRBJ2-1; v_call: TRBV19; clone_size: NA; d_call: TRBD2; cdr3_nt: TGTGCCAGTAGAACGAGGACTAGGGGATACAATGAGCAGTTCTTC; cdr3_aa: CASRTRTRGYNEQFF
j_call: TRBJ2-7; v_call: TRBV15; clone_size: NA; d_call: TRBD2; cdr3_nt: TGTGCCACCAGCAGAGATCTCCCCAAACTAGCGGGCAGCTCCTACGAGCAGTACTTC; cdr3_aa: CATSRDLPKLAGSSYEQYF
j_call: TRBJ2-5; v_call: TRBV24-1; clone_size: NA; d_call: TRBD1; cdr3_nt: TGTGCCACCAGTCCCGGGACAGGGATGGAAGAGACCCAGTACTTC; cdr3_aa: CATSPGTGMEETQYF
j_call: TRBJ2-5; v_call: TRBV7-7; clone_size: NA; d_call: TRBD1; cdr3_nt: TGTGCCAGCAGCTTAGAAGCGAGGGACAGGCCCCAAGAGACCCAGTACTTC; cdr3_aa: CASSLEARDRPQETQYF
j_call: TRBJ2-1; v_call: TRBV21-1; clone_size: once; d_call: NA; cdr3_nt: TGTGCCAGCAACCATAGCGGGAGGGCCTTGAATGAGCAGTTCTTC; cdr3_aa: CASNHSGRALNEQFF
j_call: TRBJ1-5; v_call: TRBV6-1; clone_size: NA; d_call: TRBD1; cdr3_nt: TGTGCCAGCAGTGTTCTGCCGGGACAGGGCAATCAGCCCCAGCATTTT; cdr3_aa: CASSVLPGQGNQPQHF
j_call: TRBJ2-5; v_call: TRBV9; clone_size: NA; d_call: NA; cdr3_nt: TGTGCCAGCAGCGTGTCAGAGGGGAGAGAGACCCAGTACTTC; cdr3_aa: CASSVSEGRETQYF
j_call: TRBJ2-3; v_call: TRBV5-1; clone_size: NA; d_call: TRBD1; cdr3_nt: TGCGCCAGCAGCTCCTTAGACAGGGCAGGAGATACGCAGTATTTT; cdr3_aa: CASSSLDRAGDTQYF
j_call: TRBJ2-1; v_call: TRBV7-2; clone_size: NA; d_call: NA; cdr3_nt: TGTGCCAGCAGCTTAAGAAGGGTGGGGGCCAATGAGCAGTTCTTC; cdr3_aa: CASSLRRVGANEQFF
j_call: TRBJ1-2; v_call: TRBV4-1; clone_size: NA; d_call: NA; cdr3_nt: TGCGCCAGCAGCCAAGCGAACTATGGCTACACCTTC; cdr3_aa: CASSQANYGYTF
j_call: TRBJ2-5; v_call: TRBV27; clone_size: NA; d_call: TRBD2; cdr3_nt: TGTGCCAGCAGTTCGGGACTAGCGGGGCAAGAGACCCAGTACTTC; cdr3_aa: CASSSGLAGQETQYF
j_call: TRBJ2-1; v_call: TRBV4-2; clone_size: NA; d_call: TRBD2; cdr3_nt: TGTGCCAGCAGCCAAAGCGGGAGGGGGAATGAGCAGTTCTTC; cdr3_aa: CASSQSGRGNEQFF
j_call: TRBJ2-3; v_call: TRBV5-4; clone_size: NA; d_call: NA; cdr3_nt: TGTGCCAGCAGCCGGACGGAAGATACGCAGTATTTT; cdr3_aa: CASSRTEDTQYF
j_call: TRBJ1-1; v_call: TRBV18; clone_size: NA; d_call: TRBD1; cdr3_nt: TGTGCCAGCGCTCCTCAACCGGGACAGGGGGTAGAAGCTTTCTTT; cdr3_aa: CASAPQPGQGVEAFF
j_call: TRBJ1-5; v_call: TRBV20-1; clone_size: NA; d_call: NA; cdr3_nt: TGCAGTGCTAGTTCTCCGGGTTATAGCAATCAGCCCCAGCATTTT; cdr3_aa: CSASSPGYSNQPQHF